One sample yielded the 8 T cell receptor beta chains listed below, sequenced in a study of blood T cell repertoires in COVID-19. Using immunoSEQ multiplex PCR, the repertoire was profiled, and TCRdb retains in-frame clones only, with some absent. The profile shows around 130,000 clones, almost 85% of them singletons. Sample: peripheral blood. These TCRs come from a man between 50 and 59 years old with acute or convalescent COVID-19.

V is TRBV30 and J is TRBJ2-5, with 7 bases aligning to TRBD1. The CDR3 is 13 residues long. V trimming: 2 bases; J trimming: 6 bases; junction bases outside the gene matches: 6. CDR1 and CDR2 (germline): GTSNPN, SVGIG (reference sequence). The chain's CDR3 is CAWSTTGRKTQYF. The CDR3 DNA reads TGTGCCTGGAGTACGACAGGGAGAAAGACCCAGTACTTC.

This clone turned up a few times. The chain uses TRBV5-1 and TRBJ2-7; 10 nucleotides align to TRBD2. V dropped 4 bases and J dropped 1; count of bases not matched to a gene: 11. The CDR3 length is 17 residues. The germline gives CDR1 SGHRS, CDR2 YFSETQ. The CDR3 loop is CASSRGPSSGGSYEQYF. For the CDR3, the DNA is TGCGCCAGCAGCCGGGGGCCATCTAGCGGGGGTTCCTACGAGCAGTACTTC.

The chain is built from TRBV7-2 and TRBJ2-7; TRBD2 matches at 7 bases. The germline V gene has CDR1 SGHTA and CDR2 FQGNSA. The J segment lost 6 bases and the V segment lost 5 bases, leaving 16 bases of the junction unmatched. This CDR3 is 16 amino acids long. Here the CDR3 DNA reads TGTGCCAGCAGCACAACCTCGGGACTATCGACGGTCGAGCAGTACTTC. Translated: CASSTTSGLSTVEQYF.

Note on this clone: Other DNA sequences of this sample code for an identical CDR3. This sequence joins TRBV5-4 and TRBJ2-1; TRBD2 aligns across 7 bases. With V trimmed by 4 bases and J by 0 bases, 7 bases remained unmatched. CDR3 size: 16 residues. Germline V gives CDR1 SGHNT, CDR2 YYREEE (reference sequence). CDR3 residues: CASSRSSGSSYNEQFF. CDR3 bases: TGTGCCAGCAGCAGATCTAGCGGTAGCTCCTACAATGAGCAGTTCTTC.

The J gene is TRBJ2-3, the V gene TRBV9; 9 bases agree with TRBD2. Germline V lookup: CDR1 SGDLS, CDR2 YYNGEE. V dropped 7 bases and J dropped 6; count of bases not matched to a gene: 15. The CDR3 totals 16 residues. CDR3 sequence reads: CASGEVAGAAGDTQYF. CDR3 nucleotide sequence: TGTGCCAGCGGAGAGGTAGCGGGAGCCGCCGGGGATACGCAGTATTTT.

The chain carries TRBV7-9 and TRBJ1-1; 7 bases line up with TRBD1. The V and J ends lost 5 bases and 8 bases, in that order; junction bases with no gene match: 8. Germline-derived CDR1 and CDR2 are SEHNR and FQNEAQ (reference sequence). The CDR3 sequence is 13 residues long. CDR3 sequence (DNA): TGTGCCAGCAGCAAACAGGGGACAGTAGAAGCTTTCTTT. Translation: CASSKQGTVEAFF.

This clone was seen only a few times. CDR3 sequence reads: CASSLGGSQGGDTF. CDR3 sequence (DNA): TGTGCCAGCTCACTGGGAGGCAGTCAAGGAGGAGACACCTTC. The chain combines TRBV18 with TRBJ1-2; unclear D gene. The CDR3 consists of 14 residues. V lost 4 bases, J lost 12 bases, and 21 bases lay in between. CDR1 is KGHSH and CDR2 is LQKENI in the germline V gene.

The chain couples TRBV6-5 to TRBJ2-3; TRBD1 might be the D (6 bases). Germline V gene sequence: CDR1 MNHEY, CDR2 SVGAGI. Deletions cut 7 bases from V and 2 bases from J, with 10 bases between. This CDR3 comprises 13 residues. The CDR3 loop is CASNRVPTDTQYF. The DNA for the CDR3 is TGTGCCAGCAACAGGGTTCCCACAGATACGCAGTATTTT.